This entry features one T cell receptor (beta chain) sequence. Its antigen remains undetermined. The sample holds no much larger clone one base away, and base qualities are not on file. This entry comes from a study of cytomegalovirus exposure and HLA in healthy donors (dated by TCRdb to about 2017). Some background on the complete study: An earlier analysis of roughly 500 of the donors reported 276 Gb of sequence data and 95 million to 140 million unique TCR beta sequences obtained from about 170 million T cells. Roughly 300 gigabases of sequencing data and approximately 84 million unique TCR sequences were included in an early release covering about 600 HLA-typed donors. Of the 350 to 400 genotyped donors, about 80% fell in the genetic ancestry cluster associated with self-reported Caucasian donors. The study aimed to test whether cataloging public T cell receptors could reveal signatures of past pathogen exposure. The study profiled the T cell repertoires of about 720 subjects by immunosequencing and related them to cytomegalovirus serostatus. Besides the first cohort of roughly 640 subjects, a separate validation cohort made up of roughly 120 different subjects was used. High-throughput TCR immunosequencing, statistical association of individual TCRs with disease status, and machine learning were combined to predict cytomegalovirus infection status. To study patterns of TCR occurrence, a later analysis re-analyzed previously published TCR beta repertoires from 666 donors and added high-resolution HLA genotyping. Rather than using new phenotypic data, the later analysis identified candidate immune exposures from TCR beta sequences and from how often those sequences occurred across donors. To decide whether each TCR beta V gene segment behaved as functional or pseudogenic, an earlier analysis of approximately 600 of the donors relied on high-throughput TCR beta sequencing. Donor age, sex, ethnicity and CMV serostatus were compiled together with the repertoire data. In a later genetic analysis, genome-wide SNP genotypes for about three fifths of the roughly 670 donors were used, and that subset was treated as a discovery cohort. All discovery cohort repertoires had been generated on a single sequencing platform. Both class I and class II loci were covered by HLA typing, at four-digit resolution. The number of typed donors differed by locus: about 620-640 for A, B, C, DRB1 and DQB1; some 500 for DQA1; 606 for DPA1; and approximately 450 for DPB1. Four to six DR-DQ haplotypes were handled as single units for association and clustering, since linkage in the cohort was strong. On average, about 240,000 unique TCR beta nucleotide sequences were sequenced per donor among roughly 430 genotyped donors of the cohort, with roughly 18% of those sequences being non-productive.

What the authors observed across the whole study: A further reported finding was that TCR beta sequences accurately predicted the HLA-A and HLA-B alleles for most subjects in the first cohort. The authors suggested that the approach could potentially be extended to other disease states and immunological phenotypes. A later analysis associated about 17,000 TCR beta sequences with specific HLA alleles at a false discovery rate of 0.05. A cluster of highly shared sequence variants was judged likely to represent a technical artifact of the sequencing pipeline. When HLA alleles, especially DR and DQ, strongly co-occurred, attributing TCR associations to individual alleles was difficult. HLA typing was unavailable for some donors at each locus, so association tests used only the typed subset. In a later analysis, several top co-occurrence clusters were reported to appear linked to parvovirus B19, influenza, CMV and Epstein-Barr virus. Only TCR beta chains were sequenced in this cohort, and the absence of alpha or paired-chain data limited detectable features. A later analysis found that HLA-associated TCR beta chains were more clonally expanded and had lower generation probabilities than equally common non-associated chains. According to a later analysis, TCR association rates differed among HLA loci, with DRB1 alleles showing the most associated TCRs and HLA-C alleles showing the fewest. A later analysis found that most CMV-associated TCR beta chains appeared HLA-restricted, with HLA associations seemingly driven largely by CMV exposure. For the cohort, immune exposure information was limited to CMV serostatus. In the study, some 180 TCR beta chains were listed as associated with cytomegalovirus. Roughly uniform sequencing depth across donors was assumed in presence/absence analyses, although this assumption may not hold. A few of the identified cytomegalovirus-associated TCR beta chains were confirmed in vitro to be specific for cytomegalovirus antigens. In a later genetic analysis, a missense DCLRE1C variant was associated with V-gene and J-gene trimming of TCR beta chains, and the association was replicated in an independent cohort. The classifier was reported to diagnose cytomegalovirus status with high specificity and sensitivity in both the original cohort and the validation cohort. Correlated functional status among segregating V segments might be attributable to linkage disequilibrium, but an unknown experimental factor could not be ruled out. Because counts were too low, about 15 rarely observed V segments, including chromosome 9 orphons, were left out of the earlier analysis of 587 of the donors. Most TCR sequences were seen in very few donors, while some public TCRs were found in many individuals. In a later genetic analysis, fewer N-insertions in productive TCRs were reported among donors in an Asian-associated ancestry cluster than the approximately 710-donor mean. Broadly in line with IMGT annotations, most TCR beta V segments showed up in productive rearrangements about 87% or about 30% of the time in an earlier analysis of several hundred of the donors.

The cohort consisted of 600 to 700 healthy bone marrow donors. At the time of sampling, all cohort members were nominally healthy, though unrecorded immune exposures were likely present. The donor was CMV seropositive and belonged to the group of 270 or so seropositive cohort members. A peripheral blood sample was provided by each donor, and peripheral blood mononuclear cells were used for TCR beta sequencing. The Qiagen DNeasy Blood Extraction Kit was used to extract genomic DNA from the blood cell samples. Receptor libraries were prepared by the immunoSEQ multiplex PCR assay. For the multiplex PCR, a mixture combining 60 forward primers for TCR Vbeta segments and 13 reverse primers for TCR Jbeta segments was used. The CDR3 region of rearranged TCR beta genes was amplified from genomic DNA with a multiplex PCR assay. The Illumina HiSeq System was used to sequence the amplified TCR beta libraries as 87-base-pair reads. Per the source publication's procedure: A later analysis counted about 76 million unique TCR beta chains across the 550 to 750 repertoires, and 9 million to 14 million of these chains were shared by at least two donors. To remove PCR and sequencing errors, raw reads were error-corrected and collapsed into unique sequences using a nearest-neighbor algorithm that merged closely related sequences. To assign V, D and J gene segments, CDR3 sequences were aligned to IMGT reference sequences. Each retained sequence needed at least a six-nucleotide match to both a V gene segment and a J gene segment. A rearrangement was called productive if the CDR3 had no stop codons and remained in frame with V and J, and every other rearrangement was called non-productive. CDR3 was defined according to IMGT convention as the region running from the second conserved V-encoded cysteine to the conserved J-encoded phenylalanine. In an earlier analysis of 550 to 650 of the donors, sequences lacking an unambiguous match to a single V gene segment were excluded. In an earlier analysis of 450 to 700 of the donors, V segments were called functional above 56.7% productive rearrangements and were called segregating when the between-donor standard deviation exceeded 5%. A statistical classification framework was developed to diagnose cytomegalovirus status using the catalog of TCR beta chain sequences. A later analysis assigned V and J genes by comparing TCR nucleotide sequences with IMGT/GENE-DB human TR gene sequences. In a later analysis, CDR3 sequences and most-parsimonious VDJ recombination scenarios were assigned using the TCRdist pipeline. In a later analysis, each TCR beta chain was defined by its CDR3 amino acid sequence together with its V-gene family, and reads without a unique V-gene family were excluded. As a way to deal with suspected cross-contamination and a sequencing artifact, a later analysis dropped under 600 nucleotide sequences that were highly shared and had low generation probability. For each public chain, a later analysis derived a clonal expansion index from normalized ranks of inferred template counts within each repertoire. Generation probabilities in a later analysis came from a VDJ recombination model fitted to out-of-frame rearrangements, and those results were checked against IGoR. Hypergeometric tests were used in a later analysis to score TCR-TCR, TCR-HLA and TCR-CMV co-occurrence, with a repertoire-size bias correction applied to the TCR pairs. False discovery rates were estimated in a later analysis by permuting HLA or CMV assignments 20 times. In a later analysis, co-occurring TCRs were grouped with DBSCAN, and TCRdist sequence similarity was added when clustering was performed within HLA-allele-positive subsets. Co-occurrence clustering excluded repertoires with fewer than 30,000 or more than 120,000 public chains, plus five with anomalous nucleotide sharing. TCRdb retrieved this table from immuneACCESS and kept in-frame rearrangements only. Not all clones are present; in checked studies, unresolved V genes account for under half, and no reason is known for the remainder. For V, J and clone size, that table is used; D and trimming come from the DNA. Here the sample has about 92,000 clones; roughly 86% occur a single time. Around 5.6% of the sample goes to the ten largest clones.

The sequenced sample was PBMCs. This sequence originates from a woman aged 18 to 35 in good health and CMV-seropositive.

The DNA sequence is TGTGCCAGCAGCTTAGGACAGAAAAACATTCAGTACTTC. The resulting protein is CASSLGQKNIQYF. The chain couples TRBV7-9 to TRBJ2-4, and possibly TRBD1, on 5 matching bases. At the junction V is shortened by 1 base and J by 4 bases, with 5 bases in between. The cysteine opens and the phenylalanine closes a CDR3 of 13 amino acids. CDR3 DNA only is kept here, 39 bases in frame from base 1. The germline V gene (reference sequence) yields SEHNR for CDR1 and FQNEAQ for CDR2.